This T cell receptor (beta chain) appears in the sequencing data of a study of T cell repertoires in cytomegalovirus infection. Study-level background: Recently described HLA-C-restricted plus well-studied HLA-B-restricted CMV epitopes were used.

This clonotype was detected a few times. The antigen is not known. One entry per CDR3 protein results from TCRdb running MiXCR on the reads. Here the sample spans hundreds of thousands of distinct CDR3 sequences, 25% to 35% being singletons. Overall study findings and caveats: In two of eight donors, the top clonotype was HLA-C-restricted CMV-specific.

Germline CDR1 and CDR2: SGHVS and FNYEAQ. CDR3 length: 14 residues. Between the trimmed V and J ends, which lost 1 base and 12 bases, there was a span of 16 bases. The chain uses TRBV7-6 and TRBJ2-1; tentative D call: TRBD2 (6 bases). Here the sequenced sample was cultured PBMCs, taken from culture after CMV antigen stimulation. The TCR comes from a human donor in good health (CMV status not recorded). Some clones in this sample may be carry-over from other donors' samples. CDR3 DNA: TGTGCCAGCAGCTTAGGTGGGACTTCCGAAGGGCAGTTCTTC. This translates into CASSLGGTSEGQFF. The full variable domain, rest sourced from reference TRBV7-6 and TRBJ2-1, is GAGVSQSPRYKVTKRGQDVALRCDPISGHVSLYWYRQALGQGPEFLTYFNYEAQQDKSGLPNDRFSAERPEGSISTLTIQRTEQRDSAMYRCASSLGGTSEGQFFGPGTRLTVL.